This TCR beta chain was documented in a study of T-cell memory formation after mild COVID-19. About the research overall: Each donor largely had its own TCR clusters. Study results and caveats: Contracting clones, day 15 to 85, had balanced CD4/CD8, and later expanders favored CD4+.

The V and J ends lost 5 bases and 0 bases respectively, with 11 bases between them. The germline gives CDR1 SGHTA, CDR2 FQGNSA. This CDR3 has 16 residues. TCRdb fed the 5' RACE reads into MiXCR, producing one record per CDR3 protein. The table records 4,000 to 5,000 distinct CDR3 sequences, 40% to 50% of them present only once. This clonotype is labeled medium-sized. Its cognate antigen is unknown. What was sequenced was PBMCs or a T cell subset sorted from them (not recorded which). The genes are TRBV7-2 and TRBJ1-6, with D uncertain. The receptor was derived from an adult who had mild COVID-19 (a few samples of this study predate the infection). Cell type and time point are not known. CDR3 DNA: TGTGCCAGCAGCCTTGCAGTGAGCTCCTATAATTCACCCCTCCACTTT. Amino acid sequence: CASSLAVSSYNSPLHF.